This record looks at one T cell receptor (beta chain) sequence and its context. The antigen remains undetermined. The sample comes from a study of cytomegalovirus exposure and HLA in healthy donors. Across the study: In a later analysis, the 100 to 150 validation repertoires were reported to have used the same platform as the roughly 610 first-cohort repertoires. Notes on the study in general: Rarity marked most TCR sequences, yet some public TCRs occurred in many donors. According to a later analysis, TCR clusters from the first cohort tended to co-occur in the 100 to 150 validation repertoires. Researchers counted some 150 TCR beta chains as cytomegalovirus-associated.

Profiling relied on immunoSEQ multiplex PCR, and the TCRdb table lists in-frame clones only, not all of them. Of some 120,000 clones detected, about 90% appear once; the ten largest clones hold 1.5% to 2%. The origin of this receptor is a young woman in good health and CMV-seronegative. Sequencing was carried out using PBMCs.

In DNA form, the CDR3 reads TGTGCCAGCAAGACAGGGGGCAGTACAGATACGCAGTATTTT. Translated, it gives CASKTGGSTDTQYF. The chain is built from TRBV28 and TRBJ2-3; 10 nucleotides align to TRBD1. J was trimmed by 3 bases and V by 7 bases; bases with no gene match: 4. The CDR3 consists of 14 residues. CDR1 MDHEN and CDR2 SYDVKM come from the germline V gene.